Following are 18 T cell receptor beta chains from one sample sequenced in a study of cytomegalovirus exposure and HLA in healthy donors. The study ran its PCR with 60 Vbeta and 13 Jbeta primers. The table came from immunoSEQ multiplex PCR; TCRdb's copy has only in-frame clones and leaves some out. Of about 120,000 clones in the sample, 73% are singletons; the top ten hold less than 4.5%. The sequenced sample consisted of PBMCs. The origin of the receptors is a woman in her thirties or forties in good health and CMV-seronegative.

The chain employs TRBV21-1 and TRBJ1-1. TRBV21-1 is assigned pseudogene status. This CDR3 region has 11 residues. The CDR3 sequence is CASEEHTEAFF. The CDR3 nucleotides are TGTGCCAGCGAGGAACACACTGAAGCTTTCTTT.

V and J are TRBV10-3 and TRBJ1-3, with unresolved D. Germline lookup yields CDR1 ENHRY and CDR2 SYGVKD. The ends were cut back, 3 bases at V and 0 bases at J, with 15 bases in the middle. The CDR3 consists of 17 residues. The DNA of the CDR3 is TGTGCCATCAGTGACAACAAGGTCGGGTTCTCTGGAAACACCATATATTTT. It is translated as CAISDNKVGFSGNTIYF.

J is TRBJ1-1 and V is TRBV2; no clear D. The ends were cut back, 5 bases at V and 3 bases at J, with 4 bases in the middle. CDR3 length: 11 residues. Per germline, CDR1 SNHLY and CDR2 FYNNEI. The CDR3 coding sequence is TGTGCCAGCAGTTCAGACACTGAAGCTTTCTTT. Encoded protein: CASSSDTEAFF.

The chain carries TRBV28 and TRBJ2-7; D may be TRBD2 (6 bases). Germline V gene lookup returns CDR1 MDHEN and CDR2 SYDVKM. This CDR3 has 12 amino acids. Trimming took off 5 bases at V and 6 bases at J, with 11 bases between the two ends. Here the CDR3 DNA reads TGTGCCAGCAGTCGGGGAGGACCCGAGCAGTACTTC. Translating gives CASSRGGPEQYF.

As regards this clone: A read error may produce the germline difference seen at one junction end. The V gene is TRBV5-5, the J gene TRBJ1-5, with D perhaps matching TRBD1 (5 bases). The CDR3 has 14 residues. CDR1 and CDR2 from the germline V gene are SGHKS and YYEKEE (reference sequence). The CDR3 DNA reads TGTGCCAGCAGCCGCGGACACAACAATCAGCCCCAGCGTTTT. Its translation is CASSRGHNNQPQRF.

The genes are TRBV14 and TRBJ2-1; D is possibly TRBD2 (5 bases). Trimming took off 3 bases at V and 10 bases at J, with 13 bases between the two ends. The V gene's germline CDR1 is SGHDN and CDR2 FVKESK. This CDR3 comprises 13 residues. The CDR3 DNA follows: TGTGCCAGCAGCCAGGAGGTGTTTGGGGAGCAGTTCTTC. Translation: CASSQEVFGEQFF.

CDR3 residues: CASGLAGVVDTQYF. For the CDR3, the DNA is TGTGCCAGCGGACTAGCGGGAGTGGTGGATACGCAGTATTTT. V and J are TRBV2 and TRBJ2-3, with 13 bases aligning to TRBD2. Germline trimming cut 8 bases from V and 6 bases from J; bases unmatched to any gene: 5. The CDR3 has 14 residues. The V gene's germline CDR1 is SNHLY and CDR2 FYNNEI.

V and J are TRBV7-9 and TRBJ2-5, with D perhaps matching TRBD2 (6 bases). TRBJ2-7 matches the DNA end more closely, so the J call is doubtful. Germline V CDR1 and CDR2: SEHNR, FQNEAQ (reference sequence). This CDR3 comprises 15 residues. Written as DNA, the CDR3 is TGTGCCAGCAGCTTAGCCGGGGGTAGCTCCTACGAGCAGTACTTC. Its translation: CASSLAGGSSYEQYF.

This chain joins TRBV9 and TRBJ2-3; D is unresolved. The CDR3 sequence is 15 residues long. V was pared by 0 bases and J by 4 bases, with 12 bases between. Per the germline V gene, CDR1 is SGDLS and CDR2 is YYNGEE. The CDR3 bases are TGTGCCAGCAGCGTAGCTCTAGAGTTCGCAGATACGCAGTATTTT. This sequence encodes CASSVALEFADTQYF.

The CDR3: CASSQEGRGFTGELFF. In DNA form, the CDR3 reads TGTGCCAGCAGCCAAGAGGGCAGGGGGTTCACCGGGGAGCTGTTTTTT. The chain has TRBV14 and TRBJ2-2, with 7 bases fitting TRBD1. CDR3 length: 16 amino acids. V lost 0 bases, J lost 4 bases, and 5 bases stayed unmatched. CDR1 is SGHDN, CDR2 FVKESK, per germline.

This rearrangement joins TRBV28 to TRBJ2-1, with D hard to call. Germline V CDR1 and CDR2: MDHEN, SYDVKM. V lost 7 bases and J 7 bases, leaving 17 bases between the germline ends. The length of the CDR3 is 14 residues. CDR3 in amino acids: CASNQAQLVNEQFF. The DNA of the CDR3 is TGTGCCAGCAACCAAGCACAGCTGGTAAATGAGCAGTTCTTC.

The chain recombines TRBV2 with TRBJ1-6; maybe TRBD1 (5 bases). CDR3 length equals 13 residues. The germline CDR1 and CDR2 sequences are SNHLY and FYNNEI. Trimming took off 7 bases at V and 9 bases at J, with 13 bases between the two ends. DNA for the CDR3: TGTGCCAGCACAGGCCAGGGCCGTTCACCCCTCCACTTT. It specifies CASTGQGRSPLHF.

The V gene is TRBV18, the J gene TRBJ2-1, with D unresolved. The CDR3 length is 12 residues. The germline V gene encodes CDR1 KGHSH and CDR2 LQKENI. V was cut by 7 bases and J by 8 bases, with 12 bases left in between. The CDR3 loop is CASLMTGDEQFF. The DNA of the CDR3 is TGTGCCAGCTTGATGACTGGAGATGAGCAGTTCTTC.

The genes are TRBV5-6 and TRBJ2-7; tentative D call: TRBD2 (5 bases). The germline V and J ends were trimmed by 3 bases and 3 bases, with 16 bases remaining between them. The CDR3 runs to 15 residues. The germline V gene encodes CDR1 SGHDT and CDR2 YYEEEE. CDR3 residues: CASSSWAGGRYEQYF. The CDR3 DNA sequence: TGTGCCAGCAGCTCCTGGGCGGGCGGACGCTACGAGCAGTACTTC.

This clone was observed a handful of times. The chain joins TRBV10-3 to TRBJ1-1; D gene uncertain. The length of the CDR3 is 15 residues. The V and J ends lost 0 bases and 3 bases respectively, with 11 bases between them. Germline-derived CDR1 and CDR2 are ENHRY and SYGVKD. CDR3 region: CAISESEVGDTEAFF. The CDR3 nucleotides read TGTGCCATCAGTGAGTCGGAAGTTGGAGACACTGAAGCTTTCTTT.

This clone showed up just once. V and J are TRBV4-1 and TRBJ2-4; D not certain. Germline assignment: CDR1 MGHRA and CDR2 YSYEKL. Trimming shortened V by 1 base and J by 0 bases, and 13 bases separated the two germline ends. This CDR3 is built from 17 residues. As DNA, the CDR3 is TGCGCCAGCAGCCAAGTACTGTCGGAGTTAGCCAAAAACATTCAGTACTTC. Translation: CASSQVLSELAKNIQYF.

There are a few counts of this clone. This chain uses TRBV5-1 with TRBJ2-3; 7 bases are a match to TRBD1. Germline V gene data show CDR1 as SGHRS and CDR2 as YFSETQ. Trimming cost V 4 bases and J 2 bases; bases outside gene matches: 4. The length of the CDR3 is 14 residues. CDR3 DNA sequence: TGCGCCAGCAGCCACGGACAGGACACAGATACGCAGTATTTT. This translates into CASSHGQDTDTQYF. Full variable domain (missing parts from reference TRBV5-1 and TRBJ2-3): KAGVTQTPRYLIKTRGQQVTLSCSPISGHRSVSWYQQTPGQGLQFLFEYFSETQRNKGNFPGRFSGRQFSNSRSEMNVSTLELGDSALYLCASSHGQDTDTQYFGPGTRLTVL.

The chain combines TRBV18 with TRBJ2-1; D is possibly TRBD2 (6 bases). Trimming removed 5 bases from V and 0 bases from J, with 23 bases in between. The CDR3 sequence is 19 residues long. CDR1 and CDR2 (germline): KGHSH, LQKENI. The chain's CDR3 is CASSTRGQQRASSYNEQFF. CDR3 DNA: TGTGCCAGCTCAACCCGCGGCCAGCAGCGGGCAAGCTCCTACAATGAGCAGTTCTTC.